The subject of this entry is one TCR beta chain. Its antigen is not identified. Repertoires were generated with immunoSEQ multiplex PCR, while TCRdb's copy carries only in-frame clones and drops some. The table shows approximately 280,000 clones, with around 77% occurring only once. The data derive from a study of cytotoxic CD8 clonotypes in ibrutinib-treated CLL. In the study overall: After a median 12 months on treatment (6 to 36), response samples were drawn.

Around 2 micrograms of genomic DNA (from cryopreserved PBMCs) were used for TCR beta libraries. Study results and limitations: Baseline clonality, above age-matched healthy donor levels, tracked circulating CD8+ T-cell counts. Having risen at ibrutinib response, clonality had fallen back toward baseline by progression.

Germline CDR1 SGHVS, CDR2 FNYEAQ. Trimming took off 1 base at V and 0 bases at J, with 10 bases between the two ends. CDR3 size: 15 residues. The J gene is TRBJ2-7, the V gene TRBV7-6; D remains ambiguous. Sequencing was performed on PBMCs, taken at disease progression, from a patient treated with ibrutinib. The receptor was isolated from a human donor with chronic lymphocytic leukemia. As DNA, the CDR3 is TGTGCCAGCAGCTTAGTGGAGAGCGTCTCCTACGAGCAGTACTTC. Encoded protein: CASSLVESVSYEQYF. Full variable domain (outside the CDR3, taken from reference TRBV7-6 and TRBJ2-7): GAGVSQSPRYKVTKRGQDVALRCDPISGHVSLYWYRQALGQGPEFLTYFNYEAQQDKSGLPNDRFSAERPEGSISTLTIQRTEQRDSAMYRCASSLVESVSYEQYFGPGTRLTVT.